This T cell receptor (beta chain) was recovered during a study of CD8 T cells in ankylosing spondylitis. Trimming shortened V by 4 bases and J by 0 bases, and 3 bases separated the two germline ends. The CDR3 covers 12 residues. This clonotype was seen many times. TCRdb ran MiXCR on the 5' RACE reads and lists one entry per CDR3 protein. The table records fewer than 250,000 distinct CDR3 sequences, 8% to 11% of them present only once. The chain employs TRBV12-3 or TRBV12-4 and TRBJ1-1; D is uncertain. Source material: blood, either unsorted or a sorted T cell fraction (not recorded which). The sequence derives from a male donor with ankylosing spondylitis or in good health (not recorded which). In DNA form, the CDR3 reads TGTGCCAGCAGTTGGGTGAACACTGAAGCTTTCTTT. It translates to CASSWVNTEAFF.